This T cell receptor (beta chain) was sequenced during a study of T-cell memory formation after mild COVID-19. Study findings and constraints: Memory from before infection featured some responding clones, which suggests cross-reactive memory joined. CD4+ clones that contracted lay mainly in CM and EM; CD8+ ones lay in EMRA.

After 5'RACE with constant-segment primers, TCR alpha and TCR beta cDNA libraries carrying sample barcodes and UMIs were obtained. MiXCR was run by TCRdb on the 5' RACE reads, yielding one entry per CDR3 protein. The data contain hundreds of thousands of distinct CDR3 sequences, about 20% of them seen just once; the ten biggest clones take up 7.5% to 9.5%. Trimming at V came to 2 bases and at J to 5 bases, leaving 3 bases not matched to a gene. This CDR3 is 15 amino acids long. Germline CDR1 and CDR2: SEHNR and FQNEAQ (reference sequence). This clonotype showed up just a few times. Antigen unknown. This receptor was identified in an adult woman who had mild COVID-19 (a few samples of this study predate the infection). Cell type and time point are not known. J is TRBJ2-5 and V is TRBV7-9, with 12 bases fitting TRBD2. Sequenced sample: PBMCs or a T cell subset sorted from them (not recorded which). CDR3 loop: CASSLTSGGRETQYF. CDR3 coding DNA: TGTGCCAGCAGCTTAACTAGCGGGGGGCGTGAGACCCAGTACTTC.